The entry below gives a single TCR beta chain sequence along with its context. As yet, its antigen is unknown. Primers: 52 TRBV forward and 13 TRBJ reverse. TCRdb's copy holds only in-frame clones and misses some; the assay was immunoSEQ multiplex PCR. Of under 45,000 clones in the sample, about 88% were seen once. The germline gives CDR1 MNHNS, CDR2 SASEGT. Trimming removed 8 bases at V and 0 bases at J, with 14 bases between. The CDR3 has 14 residues. The data were taken from a study of regulatory T cells. Study-wide points: Hydrophobic residues at CDR3 positions 6 and 7 were enriched in conventional CD4+ T cells of CD3G-deficient patients. Skewed V and J usage and few unique V-J pairs marked patient repertoires, most in Tregs.

Two CD3G-deficient patients had more severe autoimmunity; all had some. At testing, patients were 2 to 39 years old, with reduced naive and increased memory T-cell proportions. The rearrangement links TRBV6-1 to TRBJ2-7, with TRBD2 as a possible D gene (6 bases). This sequence was found in a person under 35 with CD3G deficiency. Material: conventional CD4+ T cells sorted from blood. The CDR3 region has the DNA TGTGCCAGCGGGGGACTCCCAAGCTCCTACGAGCAGTACTTC. It encodes CASGGLPSSYEQYF.